The 17 T cell receptor beta chains below all came from one sample that was sequenced in a study of radiation and T cells in renal cell carcinoma. Profiling relied on immunoSEQ multiplex PCR, and the TCRdb table lists in-frame clones only, not all of them. The sample yields about 150,000 clones, around 89% seen once. Time point reported: baseline pretreatment blood. The treatment here: 15 Gy SBRT to primary tumor, nephrectomy 4 weeks later. Sequences were derived from blood, sampled from a patient whose treatment included radiotherapy and nephrectomy. These receptors were obtained from a woman in her seventies with renal cell carcinoma.

Comment on this clone: One junction end disagrees with the germline gene, perhaps due to a read error. The chain carries TRBV23-1 and TRBJ1-3; maybe TRBD1 (5 bases). TRBV23-1 is an ORF, with its function uncertain. The CDR3 consists of 13 residues. The CDR3: CASSRGRDLYEDF. Here the CDR3 DNA reads TGCGCCAGCAGTCGGGGCAGGGACCTGTACGAAGATTTT.

This clone was picked up one time. The chain recombines TRBV5-1 with TRBJ1-1; TRBD1 aligns across 8 bases. J lost 4 bases, V lost 4 bases, and 0 bases had no gene match. Germline V CDR1 and CDR2: SGHRS, YFSETQ. This CDR3 region has 12 residues. The CDR3 is CASSTGGTEAFF. The DNA of the CDR3 is TGCGCCAGCAGCACAGGGGGCACTGAAGCTTTCTTT.

The chain links TRBV7-2 to TRBJ2-1; D not resolved. V lost 8 bases to trimming and J lost 4 bases, with 6 bases between them. Germline V gene sequence: CDR1 SGHTA, CDR2 FQGNSA. The CDR3 contains 11 residues. This chain's CDR3 is CASGVYNEQFF. CDR3 nucleotide sequence: TGTGCCAGCGGCGTATACAATGAGCAGTTCTTC.

The chain carries TRBV5-6 and TRBJ2-5; the D gene is possibly TRBD2 (5 bases). This CDR3 has 16 amino acids. Germline V gene sequence: CDR1 SGHDT, CDR2 YYEEEE. V was pared by 1 base and J by 3 bases, with 16 bases between. As DNA, the CDR3 is TGTGCCAGCAGCTTGTTGATCCGGGGAGACGAAGAGACCCAGTACTTC. This translates into CASSLLIRGDEETQYF.

V is TRBV9 and J is TRBJ1-2; D might be TRBD1 (5 bases). Trimming removed 3 bases at V and 3 bases at J, with 15 bases between. In germline, CDR1 is SGDLS, CDR2 YYNGEE. This CDR3 contains 15 residues. In nucleotides, the CDR3 is TGTGCCAGCAGCGCCCTTAGCCCGGGGGACTATGGCTACACCTTC. Protein product: CASSALSPGDYGYTF.

This clone appeared a few times. The chain links TRBV6-6 to TRBJ1-1; D perhaps matches TRBD1 (6 bases). CDR1 and CDR2 (germline): MNHNY, SVGAGI (reference sequence). The germline V and J ends were trimmed by 5 bases and 1 base, with 8 bases remaining between them. The CDR3 spans 13 residues. The CDR3 loop is CASSTGRNTEAFF. For the CDR3, the DNA is TGTGCCAGCAGTACAGGGCGGAACACTGAAGCTTTCTTT.

The chain couples TRBV7-9 to TRBJ2-7; the D is unclear. This CDR3 has 14 amino acids. Trimming cost V 1 base and J 2 bases, with 9 bases left between them. Germline CDR1 SEHNR, CDR2 FQNEAQ (reference sequence). CDR3 nucleotide sequence: TGTGCCAGCAGCTTAGGGTTAGACGCCTACGAGCAGTACTTC. The encoded protein is CASSLGLDAYEQYF.

V is TRBV6-6 and J is TRBJ2-1; D unclear. V lost 4 bases, J lost 8 bases, and 12 bases lay in between. The CDR3 loop spans 13 amino acids. Germline V gene data show CDR1 as MNHNY and CDR2 as SVGAGI (reference sequence). The CDR3 spells CASSSGRKDEQFF. DNA for the CDR3: TGTGCCAGCAGTTCCGGCCGTAAGGATGAGCAGTTCTTC.

The chain uses TRBV14 and TRBJ2-3; D is possibly TRBD1 (5 bases). Germline lookup yields CDR1 SGHDN and CDR2 FVKESK. The germline V and J ends were trimmed by 2 bases and 2 bases, with 11 bases remaining between them. The CDR3 covers 15 residues. The CDR3 DNA sequence: TGTGCCAGCAGCCAATATCAGGGCCCCACAGATACGCAGTATTTT. Translating gives CASSQYQGPTDTQYF.

The genes are TRBV4-3 and TRBJ1-2; 7 bases map to TRBD1. The V gene's germline CDR1 is LGHNA and CDR2 YSLEER. The CDR3 covers 15 residues. V trimming: 1 base; J trimming: 5 bases; junction bases outside the gene matches: 7. DNA of the CDR3: TGCGCCAGCAGCCAAGTAAAGGGGGCGAGGTATGGCTACACCTTC. Translating gives CASSQVKGARYGYTF.

V and J are TRBV6-6 and TRBJ1-4; 7 bases match TRBD1. The CDR3 contains 14 residues. The V and J ends lost 5 bases and 8 bases, in that order; junction bases with no gene match: 8. CDR1 and CDR2 from the germline V gene are MNHNY and SVGAGI (reference sequence). CDR3 residues: CASSPGGPDEKLFF. The CDR3 DNA reads as TGTGCCAGCAGTCCAGGGGGACCTGACGAAAAACTGTTTTTT.

The chain has TRBV7-2 and TRBJ2-2; 9 positions match TRBD1. Losses at the gene ends were 6 bases for V and 4 bases for J; bases not matched to a gene: 6. The germline V gene has CDR1 SGHTA and CDR2 FQGNSA. The CDR3 spans 15 residues. As DNA, the CDR3 is TGTGCCAGCAGTCCCGGGACAGGGACCACCGGGGAGCTGTTTTTT. As protein: CASSPGTGTTGELFF.

This chain connects TRBV7-3 to TRBJ2-1; D gene ambiguous. The germline V and J ends were trimmed by 1 base and 7 bases, with 8 bases remaining between them. There are 13 residues in the CDR3. CDR1 is SGHTA, CDR2 FQGTGA, per germline. The CDR3, as DNA: TGTGCCAGCAGCTTAAGCCTAATAAATGAGCAGTTCTTC. Translation gives CASSLSLINEQFF.

The V gene is TRBV14, the J gene TRBJ2-7; TRBD1 matches at 9 bases. CDR1 SGHDN and CDR2 FVKESK come from the germline V gene. The CDR3 runs to 13 residues. With 6 bases clipped from V and 2 bases from J, the junction kept 2 bases outside the gene matches. CDR3 sequence: CASRRTGAYEQYF. As DNA, the CDR3 is TGTGCCAGCAGACGGACAGGGGCCTACGAGCAGTACTTC.

In DNA, the CDR3 is TGCGCCAGCAGCTTGTCATCGAAGGGGACTTCGAACACTGAAGCTTTCTTT. This encodes CASSLSSKGTSNTEAFF. This chain links TRBV5-1 with TRBJ1-1; possibly TRBD1 for D (5 bases). The CDR3 is 17 amino acids. The germline V and J ends were trimmed by 1 base and 1 base, with 17 bases remaining between them. CDR1 and CDR2 from the germline V gene are SGHRS and YFSETQ.

This sequence joins TRBV7-9 and TRBJ1-5; 7 nucleotides match TRBD1. Germline lookup yields CDR1 SEHNR and CDR2 FQNEAQ (reference sequence). The trim removed 0 bases at V and 1 base at J, leaving 3 bases unmatched. The length of the CDR3 is 16 residues. The CDR3 here is CASSLAAGGSNQPQHF. In DNA form, the CDR3 reads TGTGCCAGCAGCTTAGCCGCAGGGGGGAGCAATCAGCCCCAGCATTTT.

This chain connects TRBV28 to TRBJ1-1, with D hard to call. This CDR3 spans 13 amino acids. Germline CDR1 MDHEN, CDR2 SYDVKM. The ends were cut back, 7 bases at V and 3 bases at J, with 12 bases in the middle. The CDR3 loop reads CASNKGSYTEAFF. The CDR3 DNA reads TGTGCCAGCAACAAAGGGTCATACACTGAAGCTTTCTTT.